The 6 T cell receptor beta chains reported below all come from one sample, sequenced in a study of metastatic and nonmetastatic thyroid tumors. TCRdb recomputed clones from the PCR reads via MiXCR. The sample shows roughly 36,000 clones, about 25% of them seen only once. Patients underwent thyroid surgery, and none had received any treatment before it. The sample consisted of blood. These TCRs come from a female donor with papillary thyroid cancer or a benign thyroid nodule (not recorded which). Some clones in this sample may be carry-over from other donors' samples.

This clone was picked up one time. This rearrangement joins TRBV20-1 to TRBJ2-7; tentative D call: TRBD1 (5 bases). Trimming took off 1 base at V and 3 bases at J, with 13 bases between the two ends. Germline CDR1 and CDR2: DFQATT and SNEGSKA (reference sequence). The CDR3 is made up of 14 amino acids. Here the CDR3 DNA reads TGCAGTGCTAGAGTTTACTGGCAGGGCTACGAGCAGTACTTC. Translated, it gives CSARVYWQGYEQYF.

About this clone itself: A read error is possible here, since a much larger clone lies one base away. This chain uses TRBV4-3 with TRBJ2-1, with D possibly matching TRBD2 (5 bases). Germline values: CDR1 LGHNA, CDR2 YSLEER. This CDR3 comprises 15 residues. The CDR3 sequence: CSSTPRLADVNEQSF. The CDR3 DNA is TGCTCCAGCACCCCAAGGCTAGCCGATGTCAATGAGCAGTCCTTC.

This chain joins TRBV18 and TRBJ2-2; tentative D call: TRBD1 (6 bases). The CDR3 spans 15 residues. Trimming left V 6 bases short and J 3 bases short, with 14 bases between. CDR1 and CDR2 (germline): KGHSH, LQKENI. The CDR3: CASSQTGQDTGELFF. The CDR3 DNA is TGTGCCAGCTCCCAAACGGGACAAGACACCGGGGAGCTGTTTTTT.

This clone is termed medium-sized (0.01 to 0.1%). The V call is TRBV6-1, the J call TRBJ2-3, with 10 bases that match TRBD2. The CDR3 has 15 residues. Germline loops: CDR1 MNHNS, CDR2 SASEGT. V lost 0 bases and J lost 3; bases outside the gene matches: 0. In nucleotides, the CDR3 is TGTGCCAGCAGTGAAGCAGCGGGAGGGACAGATACGCAGTATTTT. The encoded protein is CASSEAAGGTDTQYF.

CDR3 protein: CASSLAVSGNTIYF. CDR3 nucleotides: TGTGCCAGCAGCTTAGCAGTTTCTGGAAACACCATATATTTT. The rearrangement joins TRBV7-6 to TRBJ1-3, with D unresolved. Trimming took 0 bases from V and 1 from J, leaving 4 bases between them. The germline gives CDR1 SGHVS, CDR2 FNYEAQ. The CDR3 is 14 residues long.

There are many counts of this clone. V is TRBV5-1 and J is TRBJ1-1; D perhaps matches TRBD1 (5 bases). Between the trimmed V and J ends, which lost 0 bases and 4 bases, there was a span of 22 bases. CDR3 size: 18 residues. Germline V lookup: CDR1 SGHRS, CDR2 YFSETQ. CDR3 coding DNA: TGCGCCAGCAGCTTGGATTGGTCTTCGGGGATAAGGGGCACTGAAGCTTTCTTT. Translation: CASSLDWSSGIRGTEAFF.